Listed below are T cell receptor beta chains from one sample, sequenced in a study of blood T cells in healthy people across ages. TCRdb re-called the 5' RACE reads through MiXCR, storing one row per CDR3 protein. Of about 1.6 million distinct CDR3 sequences listed, around 36% were seen once; the top ten hold 10% to 12%. The source material was blood. The receptors derive from a woman in her twenties or thirties in good health. Each CDR3 is given with its conserved first and last residue. A D gene is named only where the DNA matches it firmly. Size tells how often a clone was seen (once, few, many) or the class of an expanded clone, and some rows leave it out.

j_call | v_call | clone_size | d_call | cdr3_aa | cdr3_nt
TRBJ2-5 | TRBV9 | few | - | CASSAYGASRETQYF | TGTGCCAGCAGCGCATATGGGGCTTCGAGAGAGACCCAGTACTTC
TRBJ1-2 | TRBV28 | - | TRBD1 | CASRRAIVRGRDYGYTF | TGTGCCAGCAGACGAGCAATCGTAAGGGGGCGCGACTATGGCTACACCTTC
TRBJ2-1 | TRBV2 | - | TRBD2 | CAAGGFSSYNEQFF | TGTGCAGCGGGGGGGTTTAGCTCCTACAATGAGCAGTTCTTC
TRBJ2-7 | TRBV5-1 | many | - | CASSLIQAAGYEQYF | TGCGCCAGCAGCTTGATCCAGGCGGCGGGTTACGAGCAGTACTTC
TRBJ2-5 | TRBV12-3/TRBV12-4 | - | TRBD1 | CASRSGTEETQYF | TGTGCCAGCCGCTCCGGGACAGAAGAGACCCAGTACTTC
TRBJ2-3 | TRBV9 | many | - | CASSESGDTQYF | TGTGCCAGCAGCGAATCGGGAGATACGCAGTATTTT
TRBJ2-1 | TRBV6-6 | few | - | CASREGTGGVNEQFF | TGTGCCAGCAGAGAGGGGACTGGCGGGGTCAATGAGCAGTTCTTC
TRBJ2-1 | TRBV6-1 | many | - | CASRRTLGEQFF | TGTGCCAGCAGGAGGACTTTGGGAGAGCAGTTCTTC
TRBJ1-1 | TRBV29-1 | many | - | CSLKMNTEAFF | TGCAGCCTCAAGATGAACACTGAAGCTTTCTTT
TRBJ2-7 | TRBV6-1 | - | TRBD2 | CASSPRGLAGGNYNEQYF | TGTGCCAGCAGTCCCAGGGGACTAGCGGGAGGGAATTACAATGAGCAGTACTTC
TRBJ2-3 | TRBV5-1 | - | - | CASSGAGDTQYF | TGCGCCAGCAGCGGGGCAGGAGATACGCAGTATTTT